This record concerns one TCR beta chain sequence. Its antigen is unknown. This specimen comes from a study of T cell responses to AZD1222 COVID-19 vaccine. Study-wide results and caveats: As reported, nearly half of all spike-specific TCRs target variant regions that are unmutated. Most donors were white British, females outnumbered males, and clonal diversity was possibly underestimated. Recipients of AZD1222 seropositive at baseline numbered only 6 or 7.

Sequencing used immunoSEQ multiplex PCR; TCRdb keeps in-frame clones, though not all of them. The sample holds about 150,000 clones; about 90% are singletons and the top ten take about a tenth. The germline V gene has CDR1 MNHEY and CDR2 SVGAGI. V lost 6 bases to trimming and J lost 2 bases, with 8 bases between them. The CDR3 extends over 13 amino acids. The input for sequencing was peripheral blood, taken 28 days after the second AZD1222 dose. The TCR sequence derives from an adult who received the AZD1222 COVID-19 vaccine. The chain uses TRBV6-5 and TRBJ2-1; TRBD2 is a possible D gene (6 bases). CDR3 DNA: TGTGCCAGCAGCAGACTAGCCTACAATGAGCAGTTCTTC. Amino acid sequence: CASSRLAYNEQFF.